Detailed here is one T cell receptor beta chain. No antigen is known for it. The stimulus was an HIV-1 Gag 15-mer peptide pool, about 1 ug/peptide/mL. CD4+ T cells upregulating both CD40 ligand and CD69 were sorted as responding cells. Sequencing used immunoSEQ version 4 in survey mode. Generated by immunoSEQ multiplex PCR, the TCRdb table keeps only in-frame clones and is missing some. The sample contains some 13,000 clones, 60% to 80% of which appear only once. The data were taken from a study of persistence of HIV-infected CD4 T cells. General observations from the study: Within sorted populations, more oligoclonal TCRs accompanied more oligoclonal proviruses. The rare CMV-responding cells with HIV-1 proviruses were not separately TCR-sequenced. CMV- and Gag-responding cells had lower TCRbeta richness than CD3/CD28-responding cells.

The V gene end was trimmed by 3 bases and the J gene end by 3 bases; junction bases not matched to a gene: 1. The V gene's germline CDR1 is SGHRS and CDR2 YFSETQ. The CDR3 spans 14 residues. The material sequenced was CD4+ T cells sorted from PBMCs after approximately 19-hour stimulation, taken from a patient who received antiretroviral therapy. The V and J genes are TRBV5-1 and TRBJ2-5; 11 bases are a match to TRBD2. This TCR came from an adult man with HIV who was CMV-seropositive. CDR3 bases: TGCGCCAGCAGCTCACTAGCGGGGGAAGAGACCCAGTACTTC. It encodes CASSSLAGEETQYF.